The 17 T cell receptor beta chains given below trace back to one sample, sequenced in a study of T cell repertoires in cytomegalovirus infection. Via MiXCR, TCRdb re-called the reads, giving one row per CDR3 protein. The sample carries under 50,000 distinct CDR3 sequences, 20% recorded once. Which antigens these TCRs recognize remains unknown. Sequencing was carried out using PBMCs, sequenced either directly or after in vitro stimulation (not recorded which). These receptors all come from a human donor in good health (CMV status not recorded). Some clones in this sample may be carry-over from other donors' samples.

The rearrangement links TRBV5-5 to TRBJ1-1; the D is unclear. Germline CDR1 and CDR2: SGHKS and YYEKEE (reference sequence). The CDR3 consists of 13 residues. Trimming removed 3 bases from V and 1 base from J, with 7 bases in between. The CDR3 DNA follows: TGTGCCAGCAGCTCATCACCGAACACTGAAGCTTTCTTT. Translation: CASSSSPNTEAFF.

This clonotype was counted between two and nine times. The chain carries TRBV14 and TRBJ1-6, with D uncertain. This CDR3 contains 14 residues. V lost 0 bases and J lost 10, with 10 bases in between. CDR1 and CDR2 (germline): SGHDN, FVKESK. CDR3: CASSQDRTTSPLHF. CDR3 DNA sequence: TGTGCCAGCAGCCAAGACCGGACGACATCACCCCTCCACTTT. Together with reference TRBV14 and TRBJ1-6, the CDR3 gives the full variable domain: EAGVTQFPSHSVIEKGQTVTLRCDPISGHDNLYWYRRVMGKEIKFLLHFVKESKQDESGMPNNRFLAERTGGTYSTLKVQPAELEDSGVYFCASSQDRTTSPLHFGNGTRLTVT.

This clonotype was seen many times. CDR3 DNA sequence: TGTGCCAGCAGCTCCCCCCTCCTCTCCTACGAGCAGTACTTC. Translated: CASSSPLLSYEQYF. The genes are TRBV7-9 and TRBJ2-7; D is unclear. The CDR3 totals 14 residues. V gave up 4 bases and J gave up 0 bases, with 10 bases separating them. CDR1 is SEHNR and CDR2 is FQNEAQ in the germline V gene (reference sequence).

This clonotype was counted between two and nine times. This chain links TRBV2 with TRBJ2-7; TRBD1 matches 10 bases. V shed 6 bases, J shed 5 bases, and the junction held 4 bases outside the gene matches. The CDR3 runs 13 residues. Germline values: CDR1 SNHLY, CDR2 FYNNEI. The CDR3 nucleotides read TGTGCCAGCAGCCGGGACAGGGGAAACGAGCAGTACTTC. Protein: CASSRDRGNEQYF.

This clonotype was picked up a small number of times. The chain is built from TRBV7-2 and TRBJ2-1, with D perhaps TRBD1 (5 bases). Germline CDR1 reads SGHTA; CDR2 reads FQGNSA. The CDR3 is 16 amino acids. V lost 0 bases and J 1 base, leaving 10 bases between the germline ends. As DNA, the CDR3 is TGTGCCAGCAGCTTAGCGGGGCTACCTTCCTACAATGAGCAGTTCTTC. It yields the protein CASSLAGLPSYNEQFF.

This clonotype was seen ten or more times. The chain couples TRBV7-2 to TRBJ1-2; D gene ambiguous. CDR1 is SGHTA and CDR2 is FQGNSA in the germline V gene. There are 13 residues in the CDR3. The germline V and J ends were trimmed by 1 base and 6 bases, with 9 bases remaining between them. The CDR3 is CASSLDGVNGYTF. CDR3 nucleotides: TGTGCCAGCAGCTTAGACGGCGTAAATGGCTACACCTTC.

The chain links TRBV9 to TRBJ2-1; 8 bases align to TRBD1. The length of the CDR3 is 15 residues. Per germline, CDR1 SGDLS and CDR2 YYNGEE. V gave up 3 bases and J gave up 1 base; unmatched junction bases: 3. The CDR3 reads CASSARQGSYNEQFF. The CDR3 DNA reads as TGTGCCAGCAGCGCTAGACAGGGGTCCTACAATGAGCAGTTCTTC.

This clonotype appeared many times. The rearrangement uses TRBV12-3 or TRBV12-4 and TRBJ2-2; 12 nucleotides agree with TRBD2. Trimming cost V 4 bases and J 5 bases; bases outside gene matches: 2. This CDR3 comprises 15 residues. Here the CDR3 reads CASSWTSGKTGELFF. For the CDR3, the DNA is TGTGCCAGCAGTTGGACTAGCGGGAAGACCGGGGAGCTGTTTTTT.

In DNA form, the CDR3 reads TGTGCCAGCAGTTTGGTACACACGAACACCGGGGAGCTGTTTTTT. This gives the protein CASSLVHTNTGELFF. The chain is built from TRBV27 and TRBJ2-2; D is undetermined. Germline values: CDR1 MNHEY, CDR2 SMNVEV (reference sequence). Trimming took off 3 bases at V and 0 bases at J, with 8 bases between the two ends. CDR3 length equals 15 residues.

Concerning this clonotype: A junction end diverges from the germline sequence, so it may reflect a read error. The genes are TRBV20-1 and TRBJ2-1, with 11 positions matching TRBD1. Germline V gene sequence: CDR1 DFQATT, CDR2 SNEGSKA (reference sequence). The CDR3 runs 15 residues. CDR3: CSATGTGGSYNKQFF. In nucleotides, the CDR3 is TGCAGTGCTACCGGGACAGGGGGTTCCTACAATAAGCAGTTCTTC.

This rearrangement joins TRBV7-8 to TRBJ2-5, with 10 nucleotides matching TRBD2. Trimming cost V 4 bases and J 7 bases; bases outside gene matches: 6. Germline V gene sequence: CDR1 SGHVS, CDR2 FQNEAQ. The CDR3 loop spans 14 amino acids. CDR3 sequence reads: CASSSPSGGGTQYF. CDR3 nucleotides: TGTGCCAGCAGCTCCCCTAGCGGGGGAGGGACCCAGTACTTC.

This clonotype was counted many times. V and J are TRBV7-2 and TRBJ2-3, with 11 nucleotides matching TRBD1. V was clipped by 6 bases and J by 4 bases; unmatched bases: 3. Per germline, CDR1 SGHTA and CDR2 FQGNSA. The CDR3 is 14 amino acids. This chain's CDR3 is CASRRTGGADTQYF. The CDR3 DNA sequence: TGTGCCAGCAGACGGACAGGGGGCGCAGATACGCAGTATTTT.

The sample holds a few counts of this clonotype. The chain couples TRBV6-6 to TRBJ2-1, with TRBD2 identical over 12 bases. CDR3 length: 15 amino acids. The ends lost 4 bases at V and 9 bases at J; junction bases unmatched: 7. CDR1 is MNHNY, CDR2 SVGAGI, per germline (reference sequence). The CDR3: CASSSTSGRPTEQFF. The CDR3 coding sequence is TGTGCCAGCAGTTCGACTAGCGGGAGACCCACTGAGCAGTTCTTC.

The gene calls are TRBV12-3 or TRBV12-4 and TRBJ2-5; 12 positions match TRBD1. Trimming cost V 4 bases and J 4 bases; bases outside gene matches: 7. The CDR3 is 16 amino acids. DNA of the CDR3: TGTGCCAGCAGTTCAATCGGGACAGGGGGCGGAGAGACCCAGTACTTC. It specifies CASSSIGTGGGETQYF.

This clonotype came up a few times. The chain combines TRBV11-2 with TRBJ2-1; D unclear. Germline V gives CDR1 SGHAT, CDR2 FQNNGV. Trimming removed 10 bases at V and 0 bases at J, with 16 bases between. The CDR3 spans 15 residues. The CDR3, as DNA: TGTGCCACGGCCCGATTGTTCAGCTCCTACAATGAGCAGTTCTTC. Its translation: CATARLFSSYNEQFF. Together with reference TRBV11-2 and TRBJ2-1, the CDR3 gives the full variable domain: EAGVAQSPRYKIIEKRQSVAFWCNPISGHATLYWYQQILGQGPKLLIQFQNNGVVDDSQLPKDRFSAERLKGVDSTLKIQPAKLEDSAVYLCATARLFSSYNEQFFGPGTRLTVL.

The chain couples TRBV4-1 to TRBJ2-7; possibly TRBD1 for D (6 bases). The CDR3 covers 17 residues. V gave up 3 bases and J gave up 6 bases, with 24 bases separating them. Per germline, CDR1 MGHRA and CDR2 YSYEKL. CDR3 sequence (DNA): TGCGCCAGCAGCCAGCCAAAGGGGCAGGGGCGGTTCGGCGAGCAGTACTTC. Residues: CASSQPKGQGRFGEQYF.

This clonotype was picked up many times. This chain joins TRBV7-8 and TRBJ2-1, with D unresolved. Trimming took 1 base from V and 6 from J, leaving 13 bases between them. The CDR3 spans 15 residues. Germline V gene lookup returns CDR1 SGHVS and CDR2 FQNEAQ. CDR3 bases: TGTGCCAGCAGCTTAGAAGCGCCAGCCCTCAATGAGCAGTTCTTC. It specifies CASSLEAPALNEQFF.